These 19 T cell receptor beta chains came from one sample sequenced in a study of T cell repertoires in cytomegalovirus infection. TCRdb processed the reads anew with MiXCR; each CDR3 protein has one entry. The table has some 390,000 distinct CDR3 sequences, 18% seen once. Sample: PBMCs. These receptors were collected from a human donor in good health (CMV status not recorded). Some clones in this sample may be carry-over from other donors' samples.

CDR3 residues: CATEGSMNTEAFF. The CDR3 nucleotides read TGTGCCACCGAGGGATCTATGAACACTGAAGCTTTCTTT. The chain joins TRBV2 to TRBJ1-1; D unclear. The CDR3 is made up of 13 amino acids. CDR1 is SNHLY and CDR2 is FYNNEI in the germline V gene. V lost 10 bases, J lost 0 bases, and 12 bases lay in between.

The J gene is TRBJ1-5, the V gene TRBV30; D gene uncertain. The CDR3 sequence is 13 residues long. V lost 0 bases, J lost 3 bases, and 6 bases lay in between. Germline values: CDR1 GTSNPN, CDR2 SVGIG (reference sequence). The CDR3 DNA is TGTGCCTGGAGTGTTGGGTTCAATCAGCCCCAGCATTTT. Protein sequence: CAWSVGFNQPQHF. The whole variable domain, filled in from reference TRBV30 and TRBJ1-5, reads SQTIHQWPATLVQPVGSPLSLECTVEGTSNPNLYWYRQAAGRGLQLLFYSVGIGQISSEVPQNLSASRPQDRQFILSSKKLLLSDSGFYLCAWSVGFNQPQHFGDGTRLSIL.

This chain connects TRBV7-2 to TRBJ1-5, with D maybe TRBD1 (5 bases). V was clipped by 2 bases and J by 8 bases, with 16 bases between them. Germline CDR1 and CDR2: SGHTA and FQGNSA. CDR3 size: 15 residues. This CDR3 is CASSLRGVGDKPQHF. The CDR3 nucleotides read TGTGCCAGCAGCTTACGGGGGGTGGGGGATAAGCCCCAGCATTTT.

The CDR3 loop is CASSPNVGRQVHANTGELFF. In DNA form, the CDR3 reads TGTGCCAGCAGTCCTAATGTAGGTCGGCAGGTCCACGCGAACACCGGGGAGCTGTTTTTT. This chain uses TRBV12-3 or TRBV12-4 with TRBJ2-2, with D unresolved. The CDR3 contains 20 residues. Trimming shortened V by 5 bases and J by 0 bases, and 25 bases separated the two germline ends.

The J gene is TRBJ2-1, the V gene TRBV6-2 or TRBV6-3, with a possible D match to TRBD2 (6 bases). This CDR3 contains 16 residues. The ends were cut back, 2 bases at V and 7 bases at J, with 18 bases in the middle. Germline CDR1 is MNHEY and CDR2 is SVGEGT. For the CDR3, the DNA is TGTGCCAGCAGTTACCTCTCCGGGGTAGCGGAGAATGAGCAGTTCTTC. Its translation is CASSYLSGVAENEQFF.

This clonotype has a handful of counts. The chain uses TRBV23-1 and TRBJ2-1; no firm D call. TRBV23-1 is sorted into the ORF group, with uncertain function. Trimming stripped 0 bases from V and 2 bases from J, with 11 bases between. The CDR3 loop spans 16 amino acids. CDR3 protein: CASSQSRQIPYNEQFF. The CDR3 nucleotides are TGCGCCAGCAGTCAATCGAGGCAGATTCCCTACAATGAGCAGTTCTTC.

This clonotype appeared many times. The chain uses TRBV28 and TRBJ2-3; 10 nucleotides match TRBD2. The V segment lost 5 bases and the J segment 2 bases; nucleotides outside the gene matches: 7. The CDR3 consists of 16 residues. Germline CDR1 and CDR2: MDHEN and SYDVKM. The DNA for the CDR3 is TGTGCCAGCAGTGAGGGGACTAGCGCTTCCACAGATACGCAGTATTTT. Its translation is CASSEGTSASTDTQYF. The whole variable domain, filled in from reference TRBV28 and TRBJ2-3, reads DVKVTQSSRYLVKRTGEKVFLECVQDMDHENMFWYRQDPGLGLRLIYFSYDVKMKEKGDIPEGYSVSREKKERFSLILESASTNQTSMYLCASSEGTSASTDTQYFGPGTRLTVL.

This chain joins TRBV2 and TRBJ1-1, with 8 bases that match TRBD1. Germline V gives CDR1 SNHLY, CDR2 FYNNEI. This CDR3 comprises 16 residues. J gave up 1 base and V 6 bases, and 10 bases lay outside the gene matches. The CDR3 coding sequence is TGTGCCAGCAGAATGGACAGGGATTCCGAGAACACTGAAGCTTTCTTT. Encoded protein: CASRMDRDSENTEAFF.

This clonotype was detected ten times or more. The chain carries TRBV12-3 or TRBV12-4 and TRBJ2-7, with D perhaps matching TRBD1 (7 bases). CDR3 size: 15 residues. Deletions cut 4 bases from V and 4 bases from J, with 17 bases between. The CDR3 spells CASSSPQGGLYEQYF. The DNA of the CDR3 is TGTGCCAGCAGTTCCCCCCAGGGGGGCCTATACGAGCAGTACTTC.

This clonotype has more than one count but fewer than ten. The rearrangement uses TRBV20-1 and TRBJ2-3; D gene unclear. Germline CDR1 DFQATT, CDR2 SNEGSKA (reference sequence). The CDR3 contains 13 residues. Trimming left V 6 bases short and J 2 bases short, with 12 bases between. The CDR3 DNA reads as TGCAGTGCCGCTTCTTTGGACACAGATACGCAGTATTTT. Its protein product is CSAASLDTDTQYF.

This clonotype showed up many times. This CDR3 reads CASSWTSGSDEQFF. The CDR3 region has the DNA TGTGCCAGCAGCTGGACTAGCGGGAGTGATGAGCAGTTCTTC. The chain is built from TRBV7-2 and TRBJ2-1, with 13 nucleotides matching TRBD2. Looked up from germline, CDR1 is SGHTA and CDR2 is FQGNSA. V dropped 4 bases and J dropped 8; count of bases not matched to a gene: 2. This CDR3 region has 14 residues.

This chain links TRBV20-1 with TRBJ2-7; 9 bases agree with TRBD1. The CDR3 is made up of 15 amino acids. The V segment lost 5 bases and the J segment 5 bases; nucleotides outside the gene matches: 13. Germline V gene lookup returns CDR1 DFQATT and CDR2 SNEGSKA (reference sequence). The CDR3 sequence is CSAVARTGASHEQYF. CDR3 nucleotides: TGCAGTGCTGTGGCCAGGACAGGGGCATCCCACGAGCAGTACTTC.

In its sample, this clonotype was seen many times. The chain carries TRBV11-2 and TRBJ1-1; D may be TRBD1 (6 bases). The germline gives CDR1 SGHAT, CDR2 FQNNGV. Deletions cut 2 bases from V and 8 bases from J, with 24 bases between. The CDR3 contains 17 residues. DNA of the CDR3: TGTGCCAGCAGCTTATGGGGGAGAGGGGGGGGCGCGATAGAAGCTTTCTTT. Its translation: CASSLWGRGGGAIEAFF.

The V and J genes are TRBV28 and TRBJ2-3, with D perhaps given as TRBD1 or TRBD2 (7 bases each). The CDR3 has 18 amino acids. V dropped 4 bases and J dropped 4 bases, with 24 bases sitting between them. The germline V gene has CDR1 MDHEN and CDR2 SYDVKM. The CDR3 sequence: CASSSLPLDRAGADTQYF. For the CDR3, the DNA is TGTGCCAGCAGTTCCCTTCCCCTTGACAGGGCGGGAGCAGATACGCAGTATTTT. Drawing the rest from reference TRBV28 and TRBJ2-3, the complete variable domain is DVKVTQSSRYLVKRTGEKVFLECVQDMDHENMFWYRQDPGLGLRLIYFSYDVKMKEKGDIPEGYSVSREKKERFSLILESASTNQTSMYLCASSSLPLDRAGADTQYFGPGTRLTVL.

This chain joins TRBV7-9 and TRBJ2-7, with 7 bases matching TRBD2. The germline gives CDR1 SEHNR, CDR2 FQNEAQ (reference sequence). J lost 2 bases, V lost 6 bases, and 10 bases had no gene match. The CDR3 has 15 residues. CDR3 sequence (DNA): TGTGCCAGCAGACCTTCGGGGAGGGGCCCCTACGAGCAGTACTTC. This translates into CASRPSGRGPYEQYF.

This clonotype was seen many times. V gene TRBV19 combines with J gene TRBJ1-5; a weak D match, TRBD1 (5 bases). Germline CDR1 is LNHDA and CDR2 is SQIVND (reference sequence). Trimming removed 5 bases from V and 0 bases from J, with 11 bases in between. The CDR3 totals 15 residues. The CDR3 loop is CASSPTAYSNQPQHF. The CDR3 coding sequence is TGTGCCAGTAGTCCGACAGCATATAGCAATCAGCCCCAGCATTTT.

This clonotype appeared a few times. This chain connects TRBV5-4 to TRBJ2-3, with 13 bases fitting TRBD2. The V segment lost 4 bases and the J segment 5 bases; nucleotides outside the gene matches: 13. This CDR3 spans 18 amino acids. CDR1 SGHNT and CDR2 YYREEE come from the germline V gene (reference sequence). CDR3 in amino acids: CASSPTSGGTRRGDTQYF. In nucleotides, the CDR3 is TGTGCCAGCAGCCCGACTAGCGGGGGGACCCGGCGAGGAGATACGCAGTATTTT. Full variable domain (rest looked up from reference TRBV5-4 and TRBJ2-3): ETGVTQSPTHLIKTRGQQVTLRCSSQSGHNTVSWYQQALGQGPQFIFQYYREEENGRGNFPPRFSGLQFPNYSSELNVNALELDDSALYLCASSPTSGGTRRGDTQYFGPGTRLTVL.

This clonotype has only a few counts. The chain carries TRBV12-3 or TRBV12-4 and TRBJ1-5, with unresolved D. Trimming pared 7 bases from V and 3 bases from J, leaving 13 bases between. This CDR3 has 14 amino acids. This chain's CDR3 is CASTSWGNNQPQHF. As DNA, the CDR3 is TGTGCCAGCACTTCCTGGGGAAACAATCAGCCCCAGCATTTT.

Only a few counts were recorded for this clonotype. The rearrangement uses TRBV12-3 or TRBV12-4 and TRBJ2-3, with D unresolved. The CDR3 sequence is 11 residues long. V lost 8 bases to trimming and J lost 5 bases, with 8 bases between them. This CDR3 reads CASGILDTQYF. In DNA form, the CDR3 reads TGTGCCAGCGGCATACTAGATACGCAGTATTTT.